The rows below give T cell receptor beta chains drawn from one sample of a study of T-cell memory formation after mild COVID-19. TCRdb reprocessed the 5' RACE reads with MiXCR, giving one entry per CDR3 protein. The top ten clones hold around 12% of a sample with about 560,000 distinct CDR3 sequences, roughly 18% of them seen once. Sequencing was carried out using PBMCs or a T cell subset sorted from them (not recorded which). All receptors derive from an adult woman who had mild COVID-19 (a few samples of this study predate the infection). Cell type and time point are not known. Both conserved end residues are part of each CDR3. A D gene is named only where the DNA matches it firmly. Clone size appears in some rows only: once, few, many, or a class for an expanded clone.

V	size	D	J	DNA	CDR3
TRBV9	-	TRBD1	TRBJ1-2	TGTGCCAGCAGCTTGACCGGGACAGCGTATGGCTACACCTTC	CASSLTGTAYGYTF
TRBV7-7	many	-	TRBJ2-2	TGTGCCAGCAGCCCGACAGGGAACACCGGGGAGCTGTTTTTT	CASSPTGNTGELFF
TRBV20-1	-	TRBD2	TRBJ2-1	TGCAGTGCTCCGGGACTAGCGGGAGTCAGAACCTACAATGAGCAGTTCTTC	CSAPGLAGVRTYNEQFF
TRBV15	many	-	TRBJ2-4	TGTGCCTCCCGGAGTGGAGCCAAAAACATTCAGTACTTC	CASRSGAKNIQYF
TRBV2	-	-	TRBJ2-1	TGTGCCAGCAGTGAGTTGCGGGGTGTTGGTAATGAGCAGTTCTTC	CASSELRGVGNEQFF
TRBV18	-	TRBD1	TRBJ2-1	TGTGCCAGCTCATTCCAGGGGGAAACCAATGAGCAGTTCTTC	CASSFQGETNEQFF
TRBV5-1	-	-	TRBJ2-7	TGCGCCAGCAGCCCCCGGGACGAAACTGGCGATTACGAGCAGTACTTC	CASSPRDETGDYEQYF
TRBV23-1	once	-	TRBJ2-4	TGCGCCAGGAGCGTGATGGGCACCAGGAACATTCAGTACTTC	CARSVMGTRNIQYF
TRBV5-1	-	TRBD2	TRBJ2-1	TGCGCCAGCAGCGACGGACTAGCGGGGGGATATGAGCAGTTCTTC	CASSDGLAGGYEQFF
TRBV19	few	-	TRBJ2-1	TGTGCCAGCGAAAGATCCGAGAATGAGCAGTTCTTC	CASERSENEQFF